The 4 T cell receptor beta chains given below trace back to one sample, sequenced in a study of blood T cell repertoires in COVID-19. Assay: immunoSEQ multiplex PCR; the TCRdb copy retains only in-frame clones and omits some. This repertoire shows under 350,000 clones, approximately 86% found once; its top ten account for around 4.4%. Material: PBMCs or T cells enriched from blood (not recorded which). Receptors were obtained from a woman aged 40 to 50 with acute COVID-19.

This chain joins TRBV20-1 and TRBJ1-2; D is unclear. V shed 3 bases and J shed 4 bases, with 15 bases lying between them. CDR1 and CDR2 (germline): DFQATT, SNEGSKA (reference sequence). The CDR3 length is 14 residues. Here the CDR3 DNA reads TGCAGTGCTAGTTGGGCATCTCCCGTCTATGGCTACACCTTC. Translated, it gives CSASWASPVYGYTF.

The CDR3 coding sequence is TGTGCCAGCAGTTTCCGAGTAAACAATTCACCCCTCCACTTT. Translated, it gives CASSFRVNNSPLHF. The chain uses TRBV28 and TRBJ1-6, with unresolved D. This CDR3 has 14 amino acids. Trimming took 3 bases from V and 7 from J, leaving 10 bases between them. Germline V gene sequence: CDR1 MDHEN, CDR2 SYDVKM.

The chain carries TRBV15 and TRBJ1-3; TRBD1 might be the D (6 bases). The CDR3 has 15 residues. From germline, CDR1 is LNHNV and CDR2 YYDKDF (reference sequence). V was clipped by 7 bases and J by 0 bases, with 13 bases between them. The CDR3 DNA follows: TGTGCCACCACCAGGGGAGGGAGCTCTGGAAACACCATATATTTT. Its protein product is CATTRGGSSGNTIYF.

J is TRBJ2-3 and V is TRBV7-3, with 13 bases matching TRBD2. The germline V gene encodes CDR1 SGHTA and CDR2 FQGTGA. Trimming took 0 bases from V and 5 from J; bases not matched to a gene: 2. This CDR3 spans 16 amino acids. In nucleotides, the CDR3 is TGTGCCAGCAGCTTAACTGGGACTAGCGGGGTAGATACGCAGTATTTT. It encodes CASSLTGTSGVDTQYF.